This entry lists 15 T cell receptor beta chains sequenced from one sample in a study of beta chain features in type 1 diabetes. Study outcomes and limitations: Type 1 diabetes patients had TCRB CDR3s that were shorter (moderately but significantly so) in all four CD4+ subsets.

The whole isolated RNA underwent reverse transcription, so sequencing captured expressed TCRB transcripts. The assay was immunoSEQ multiplex PCR, and TCRdb's table has in-frame clones only and misses some. The sample lists about 270,000 clones, roughly an eighth occurring once. Their cognate antigens are unknown. The material sequenced was naive CD4+ T cells from blood. The receptors come from a man aged 25 to 45 with type 1 diabetes.

V gene TRBV27 combines with J gene TRBJ2-7; no reliable D call. The V end was cut by 5 bases, the J end by 3 bases, with 17 bases between. Looked up from germline, CDR1 is MNHEY and CDR2 is SMNVEV (reference sequence). The CDR3 has 15 amino acids. CDR3 DNA: TGTGCCAGCAGTAGGATGGCAGGTTCCCTCTACGAGCAGTACTTC. Translation gives CASSRMAGSLYEQYF.

This clone was seen only a few times. V is TRBV7-2 and J is TRBJ2-7; no clear D gene. The CDR3 contains 14 residues. Germline V CDR1 and CDR2: SGHTA, FQGNSA. Trimming cost V 1 base and J 0 bases, with 7 bases left between them. The CDR3 bases are TGTGCCAGCAGCTTAGACTACTACTCCTACGAGCAGTACTTC. It translates to CASSLDYYSYEQYF.

The chain has TRBV2 and TRBJ1-5, with 10 bases aligning to TRBD1. V was clipped by 8 bases and J by 2 bases; unmatched bases: 3. Germline V CDR1 and CDR2: SNHLY, FYNNEI. The CDR3 consists of 14 residues. CDR3 loop: CASGGTGGNQPQHF. The CDR3 DNA follows: TGTGCCAGCGGCGGGACAGGGGGCAATCAGCCCCAGCATTTT. Filled out from reference TRBV2 and TRBJ1-5, the complete variable domain reads EPEVTQTPSHQVTQMGQEVILRCVPISNHLYFYWYRQILGQKVEFLVSFYNNEISEKSEIFDDQFSVERPDGSNFTLKIRSTKLEDSAMYFCASGGTGGNQPQHFGDGTRLSIL.

This chain uses TRBV6-1 with TRBJ1-1; D is uncertain. The CDR3 runs 13 residues. Germline V CDR1 and CDR2: MNHNS, SASEGT. Trimming cost V 6 bases and J 2 bases, with 10 bases left between them. The CDR3 is CASRPTLNTEAFF. The CDR3 coding sequence is TGTGCCAGCAGACCGACACTTAACACTGAAGCTTTCTTT.

The chain is built from TRBV4-3 and TRBJ1-2, with 9 bases fitting TRBD1. Trimming at V came to 4 bases and at J to 8 bases, leaving 8 bases not matched to a gene. The germline V gene encodes CDR1 LGHNA and CDR2 YSLEER. The CDR3 runs 14 residues. The CDR3 sequence is CASSRTQGAPGYTF. In DNA, the CDR3 is TGCGCCAGCAGCCGGACACAGGGGGCGCCGGGCTACACCTTC.

This clone has just a few counts. Distinct nucleotide sequences in the sample also encode this CDR3. The chain is built from TRBV20-1 and TRBJ2-5, with a possible D match to TRBD2 (5 bases). Germline assignment: CDR1 DFQATT and CDR2 SNEGSKA (reference sequence). The CDR3 totals 11 residues. V was shortened by 4 bases and J by 4 bases, with 7 bases between the two germline ends. The CDR3 DNA is TGCAGTGCTATTGCGGGAGAGACCCAGTACTTC. Translation gives CSAIAGETQYF.

V and J are TRBV7-2 and TRBJ2-5; the match to TRBD2 covers 14 bases. Germline V lookup: CDR1 SGHTA, CDR2 FQGNSA. Unmatched junction bases numbered 7, after V lost 5 bases and J lost 5 bases. The CDR3 contains 16 residues. DNA of the CDR3: TGTGCCAGCAGCCTGACTAGCGGGAGGGCCCGGGAGACCCAGTACTTC. Translation: CASSLTSGRARETQYF.

This chain links TRBV4-1 with TRBJ1-1; no reliable D call. The V end lost 1 base, the J end lost 0 bases, and 6 bases lay between the germline ends. The germline gives CDR1 MGHRA, CDR2 YSYEKL. The CDR3 is made up of 14 amino acids. CDR3 residues: CASSQGAMNTEAFF. The DNA of the CDR3 is TGCGCCAGCAGCCAAGGGGCCATGAACACTGAAGCTTTCTTT.

The V gene is TRBV18, the J gene TRBJ1-2; D remains unclear. The V gene lost 4 bases and the J gene lost 4 bases, with 10 bases spanning the gap. Germline CDR1 KGHSH, CDR2 LQKENI. The CDR3 is 13 residues long. As DNA, the CDR3 is TGTGCCAGCTCACGGGCAGGAACCTATGGCTACACCTTC. Encoded protein: CASSRAGTYGYTF.

In its sample, this clone was seen a few times. The genes are TRBV14 and TRBJ2-1, with 8 positions matching TRBD1. Germline V gene data show CDR1 as SGHDN and CDR2 as FVKESK. The V gene end was trimmed by 1 base and the J gene end by 8 bases; junction bases not matched to a gene: 7. The CDR3 has 15 residues. The CDR3, as DNA: TGTGCCAGCAGCCAAGCTCAGGGGGCTGGCGATGAGCAGTTCTTC. Its protein product is CASSQAQGAGDEQFF.

V gene TRBV27 combines with J gene TRBJ2-5, with D perhaps matching TRBD2 (6 bases). This CDR3 has 15 residues. Germline CDR1 and CDR2: MNHEY and SMNVEV (reference sequence). V shed 10 bases and J shed 2 bases, with 20 bases lying between them. DNA for the CDR3: TGTGCCACCCGGCGGGGACCGCTTTTTCAAGAGACCCAGTACTTC. Protein: CATRRGPLFQETQYF.

V usage is TRBV7-3 and J usage is TRBJ1-1, with a weak D call TRBD1 (6 bases). The CDR3 has 13 residues. Germline V gene data show CDR1 as SGHTA and CDR2 as FQGTGA. Trimming stripped 3 bases from V and 5 bases from J, with 10 bases between. CDR3 protein: CASSFHRETEAFF. Written as DNA, the CDR3 is TGTGCCAGCAGCTTCCACAGGGAGACTGAAGCTTTCTTT.

This clone was picked up a small number of times. This chain links TRBV28 with TRBJ2-7, with 11 bases lining up with TRBD1. V shed 4 bases and J 2 bases; nucleotides not matched to a gene: 4. The CDR3 totals 15 residues. CDR1 and CDR2 from the germline V gene are MDHEN and SYDVKM. In DNA form, the CDR3 reads TGTGCCAGCAGTTCACCGGGACAGGGGGCCTACGAGCAGTACTTC. Translation gives CASSSPGQGAYEQYF.

The chain couples TRBV7-3 to TRBJ2-2, with 15 bases identical to TRBD2. The CDR3 is made up of 15 amino acids. Germline CDR1 reads SGHTA; CDR2 reads FQGTGA. V dropped 5 bases and J dropped 13; count of bases not matched to a gene: 8. The CDR3 is CASSHGLAGGGPLFF. The CDR3 DNA follows: TGTGCCAGCAGCCATGGACTAGCGGGGGGGGGTCCGCTGTTTTTT.

This clone was seen a few times. The CDR3 loop reads CSAIETDTQYF. The DNA of the CDR3 is TGCAGTGCTATCGAGACAGATACGCAGTATTTT. This sequence joins TRBV20-1 and TRBJ2-3, with D unresolved. The CDR3 covers 11 residues. Germline CDR1 reads DFQATT; CDR2 reads SNEGSKA (reference sequence). The germline V and J ends were trimmed by 4 bases and 3 bases, with 5 bases remaining between them.